Detailed here is one T cell receptor (beta chain). Its antigen target is currently unknown. No base quality information exists; no much larger clone differs at one position. Library method: the immunoSEQ multiplex PCR assay. For the multiplex PCR, a mixture combining 60 forward primers for TCR Vbeta segments and 13 reverse primers for TCR Jbeta segments was used. Amplification of the CDR3 region of rearranged TCR beta genes was performed with a multiplex PCR assay on genomic DNA. The Illumina HiSeq System was used to sequence the amplified TCR beta libraries as 87-base-pair reads. The authors' pipeline ran thus. A later analysis counted 75 million to 100 million unique TCR beta chains across the 666 repertoires, and 10 million to 11 million of these chains were shared by at least two donors. To remove PCR and sequencing errors, raw reads were error-corrected and collapsed into unique sequences using a nearest-neighbor algorithm that merged closely related sequences. CDR3 sequences were aligned to IMGT reference sequences to assign V, D and J gene segments. For a sequence to be retained, a match of at least six nucleotides was required to both a V gene segment and a J gene segment. Rearrangements were called productive when the CDR3 lacked stop codons and stayed in frame with V and J; all others were non-productive. CDR3 was defined by IMGT convention, running from the second conserved V-encoded cysteine to the conserved J-encoded phenylalanine. In an earlier analysis of around 540 of the donors, sequences lacking an unambiguous match to a single V gene segment were excluded. An earlier analysis of some 500 of the donors classified V segments as functional when productive rearrangements were above 56.7% and as segregating when the standard deviation between donors was above 5%. To diagnose cytomegalovirus status from the catalog of TCR beta chain sequences, a statistical classification framework was built. V and J gene assignment, in a later analysis, came from comparing TCR nucleotide sequences with IMGT/GENE-DB human TR gene sequences. In a later analysis, CDR3 sequences and most-parsimonious VDJ recombination scenarios were assigned using the TCRdist pipeline. In a later analysis, every TCR beta chain was defined by the combination of its CDR3 amino acid sequence and its V-gene family, and reads without a unique V-gene family were dropped. As a way to deal with suspected cross-contamination and a sequencing artifact, a later analysis dropped hundreds of nucleotide sequences that were highly shared and had low generation probability. For each public chain, a later analysis derived a clonal expansion index from normalized ranks of inferred template counts within each repertoire. In a later analysis, generation probabilities were computed with a VDJ recombination model fitted to out-of-frame rearrangements, and the resulting probabilities were checked against IGoR. Hypergeometric tests were used in a later analysis to score TCR-TCR, TCR-HLA and TCR-CMV co-occurrence, with a repertoire-size bias correction applied to the TCR pairs. A later analysis estimated false discovery rates by permuting HLA or CMV assignments 20 times. A later analysis grouped co-occurring TCRs with DBSCAN, adding TCRdist sequence similarity when clustering within HLA-allele-positive subsets. For co-occurrence clustering, repertoires with fewer than 30,000 or more than 120,000 public chains were excluded, along with about five repertoires with anomalous nucleotide sharing. Drawn from immuneACCESS, this table holds only the in-frame rearrangements with V and J called that TCRdb kept. Clones are partly lost; checked studies trace under half to an unresolved V gene and leave the rest unexplained. V and J calls and clone size are copied from that table; D and trimming were computed from the DNA. Recorded for this sample are 130,000 or so clones; approximately 64% of them occurred a single time. Roughly 2.5% of the sample comes from the top ten.

The cohort was made up of hundreds of healthy bone marrow donors. All cohort members were sampled while nominally healthy, although unrecorded immune exposures were likely present. The donor tested CMV seronegative and was one of the 352 seronegative cohort members. A peripheral blood sample was collected from each donor, and TCR beta sequencing was performed on peripheral blood mononuclear cells. Genomic DNA extraction from the blood cell samples was performed with the Qiagen DNeasy Blood Extraction Kit. These data come from a study of cytomegalovirus exposure and HLA in healthy donors (dated by TCRdb to about 2017). Regarding the research as a whole: An earlier analysis of several hundred of the donors reported 250 to 300 Gb of sequence data and 95 million to 120 million unique TCR beta sequences obtained from roughly 180 million T cells. Roughly 300 gigabases of sequencing data and tens of millions of unique TCR sequences were included in an early release covering several hundred HLA-typed donors. Of the approximately 400 genotyped donors, approximately 80% fell in the genetic ancestry cluster associated with self-reported Caucasian donors. The study aimed to test whether signatures of past pathogen exposure could be identified by cataloging public T cell receptors. Using immunosequencing, the study profiled T cell repertoires from about 620 subjects and related those repertoires to cytomegalovirus serostatus. In addition to the first cohort of hundreds of subjects, a separate validation cohort of approximately 130 different subjects was used. To predict cytomegalovirus infection status, the study combined high-throughput TCR immunosequencing, statistical association of individual TCRs with disease status, and machine learning. In a later analysis, previously published TCR beta repertoires from 550 to 750 donors were re-analyzed and high-resolution HLA genotyping was added so that TCR occurrence patterns could be studied. In the later analysis, no new phenotypic data were used to find candidate immune exposures; instead, reliance was placed on TCR beta sequences and their occurrence across donors. An earlier analysis of nearly 600 of the donors applied high-throughput TCR beta sequencing to assess whether each TCR beta V gene segment acted as functional or pseudogenic. Alongside the repertoire data, information on donor age, sex, ethnicity and CMV serostatus was compiled. A later genetic analysis used genome-wide SNP genotypes for about 65% of the 666 donors, treating that subset as a discovery cohort. All discovery cohort repertoires had been generated on a single sequencing platform. Class I and class II HLA loci were covered by the typing at four-digit resolution. The number of donors typed differed by locus, with about 629-640 for A, B, C, DRB1 and DQB1, roughly 550 for DQA1, 600 to 610 for DPA1, and approximately 470 for DPB1. Because of strong linkage in the cohort, a handful of DR-DQ haplotypes were treated as single units for association and clustering. On average, roughly 250,000 unique TCR beta nucleotide sequences were sequenced per donor among 350 to 400 genotyped donors of the cohort, with 15% to 20% of those sequences being non-productive. Overall study results and their limits: A further reported finding was that TCR beta sequences accurately predicted the HLA-A and HLA-B alleles for most subjects in the first cohort. Correlated functional status among segregating V segments might be attributable to linkage disequilibrium, but an unknown experimental factor could not be ruled out. Immune exposure information for the cohort was limited to CMV serostatus. A few of the identified cytomegalovirus-associated TCR beta chains were confirmed in vitro to be specific for cytomegalovirus antigens. In this cohort, only TCR beta chains were sequenced, and detectable features were limited by the absence of alpha or paired-chain data. Sequencing depth was assumed to be roughly uniform across donors in the presence/absence analyses, though that assumption may not hold. When HLA alleles, especially DR and DQ, strongly co-occurred, attributing TCR associations to individual alleles was difficult. The authors suggested that the approach could potentially be extended to other disease states and immunological phenotypes. A later analysis found that most CMV-associated TCR beta chains appeared HLA-restricted, with HLA associations seemingly driven largely by CMV exposure. In a later analysis, TCR association rates were found to vary across HLA loci, with the most associated TCRs seen for DRB1 alleles and the fewest for HLA-C alleles. Most TCR sequences were seen in very few donors, while some public TCRs were found in many individuals. The earlier analysis of almost 600 of the donors excluded 15 to 20 rarely observed V segments, including chromosome 9 orphons, because counts were too low. A cluster of highly shared sequence variants was judged likely to be a technical artifact of the sequencing pipeline. A later genetic analysis reported fewer N-insertions in productive TCRs among donors in an Asian-associated ancestry cluster than the roughly 620-donor mean. In a later analysis, several top co-occurrence clusters were reported to appear linked to parvovirus B19, influenza, CMV and Epstein-Barr virus. In a later analysis, more than 15,000 TCR beta sequences were associated with specific HLA alleles at a false discovery rate of 0.05. Broadly in line with IMGT annotations, most TCR beta V segments showed up in productive rearrangements about 90% or about 30% of the time in an earlier analysis of several hundred of the donors. A total of fewer than 200 TCR beta chains were listed by the study as associated with cytomegalovirus. A later genetic analysis associated a missense DCLRE1C variant with V-gene and J-gene trimming of TCR beta chains, and an independent cohort replicated the association. The classifier was reported to diagnose cytomegalovirus status with high specificity and sensitivity in both the original and validation cohorts. Because HLA typing was unavailable for some donors at each locus, only the typed subset was used in association tests. A later analysis found that HLA-associated TCR beta chains were more clonally expanded and had lower generation probabilities than equally common non-associated chains.

What was sequenced was PBMCs. This TCR was sampled from a middle-aged woman in good health and CMV-seronegative.

CDR3 loop: CASSLSPRRGEQYF. The DNA sequence is as follows: TGTGCCAGCAGTTTAAGCCCGAGGAGGGGCGAGCAGTACTTC. The sequence links TRBV28 to TRBJ2-7; TRBD2 is perhaps the D gene, given 6 matching bases. CDR1 and CDR2, per the germline V gene, are MDHEN and SYDVKM. V is clipped by 2 bases and J by 6 bases, and the sequence between their germline boundaries is 14 bases long. The cysteine opens and the phenylalanine closes a CDR3 of 14 amino acids. This entry keeps only the CDR3 DNA: 42 bases, framed from base 1. Joined to the reference TRBV28 and TRBJ2-7 proteins, this CDR3 gives the full variable domain: DVKVTQSSRYLVKRTGEKVFLECVQDMDHENMFWYRQDPGLGLRLIYFSYDVKMKEKGDIPEGYSVSREKKERFSLILESASTNQTSMYLCASSLSPRRGEQYFGPGTRLTVT.